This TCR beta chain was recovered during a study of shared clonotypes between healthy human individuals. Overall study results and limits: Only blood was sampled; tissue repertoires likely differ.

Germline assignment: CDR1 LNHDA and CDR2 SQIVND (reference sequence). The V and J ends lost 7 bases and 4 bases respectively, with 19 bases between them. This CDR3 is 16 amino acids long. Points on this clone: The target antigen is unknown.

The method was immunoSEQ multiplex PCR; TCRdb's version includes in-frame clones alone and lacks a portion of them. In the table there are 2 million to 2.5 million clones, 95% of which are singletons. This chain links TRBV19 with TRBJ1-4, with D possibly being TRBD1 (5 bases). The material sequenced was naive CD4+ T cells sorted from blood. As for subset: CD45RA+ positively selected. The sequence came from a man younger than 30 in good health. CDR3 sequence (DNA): TGTGCCAGTACTGGGACGAGTGGCAGCCTTAATGAAAAACTGTTTTTT. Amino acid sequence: CASTGTSGSLNEKLFF.